This T cell receptor beta chain was obtained from a study of OX40 agonist ivuxolimab in advanced cancers. Broadly, across the study: Ivuxolimab was a fully human IgG2 agonistic monoclonal antibody targeting the costimulatory receptor OX40 (CD134). The paper reports the monotherapy dose-escalation portion (N of about 54 patients) of the phase I ivuxolimab trial. Prior anti-PD-1, anti-PD-L1 or anti-CTLA-4 therapy was permitted, and checkpoint inhibitors had been received by about 36% of dose-escalation patients. Peripheral TCRbeta sequencing aimed to test whether ivuxolimab altered TCR sequence diversity and caused clonal T-cell expansion. Three dose-escalation patients achieved partial responses, one with hepatocellular carcinoma and two with cutaneous melanoma. Intravenous ivuxolimab was administered to patients every 2 weeks at six dose levels: 0.01, 0.1, 0.3, 1.5, 3 and 10 mg/kg. In the dose-escalation cohort, 65% to 85% of patients were male, and the mean age was roughly 56 years with a range of roughly 20 to 85. Of the roughly 52 dose-escalation patients, hepatocellular carcinoma was present in roughly 19, melanoma in approximately 15, renal cell carcinoma in 9 and head and neck cancer in 9. Broad study findings and their caveats: Partial responders in the 0.1-3.0 mg/kg groups had among the lowest normalized peripheral clonal expansion, especially among CD8+ T cells. Low levels of normalized T-cell clonal expansion were also seen in some patients who did not respond. The antigen specificity of the peripheral T cells that underwent clonal expansion was not determined. After ivuxolimab, expanded clones were on average more numerous among CD8+ T cells than among CD4+ T cells. At doses of 0.1 to 3.0 mg/kg, clonal expansion of both CD4+ and CD8+ blood T cells was observed from baseline to week 6.

Genomic DNA was extracted from sorted cells for sequencing of the TCRbeta CDR3 region. The immunoSEQ Assay was used to sequence the TCRbeta CDR3 regions. As stored in TCRdb, this immuneACCESS dataset retains in-frame rearrangements with V and J assigned. A fraction of the clones does not appear; measured against another copy, unresolved V genes explain less than half of the discrepancy, and the remainder lacks a known reason. The sample contains 80,000 to 95,000 clones, around 90% of them found a single time. The ten largest clones add up to about 8.7% of the sample. Reading from cysteine to phenylalanine, the CDR3 counts 17 amino acids. Only the CDR3 region is kept as DNA, spanning 51 bases read in frame from base 1. V ends up 6 bases short and J 2 bases short, with an unmatched junction base count of 12. The germline V gene (reference sequence) specifies WNHNN as CDR1 and SYGVQD as CDR2. The trial excluded patients who had a history of autoimmune disease or who were on systemic immunosuppression. Peripheral blood for TCR sequencing was collected from all dose cohorts at baseline, on cycle 4 day 1, and on cycle 7 day 1. Samples were obtained from an open-label, multicenter, first-in-human phase I dose-escalation trial of ivuxolimab. The trial enrolled adults with locally advanced or metastatic head and neck squamous cell, hepatocellular, melanoma or renal cell carcinoma. Before TCR sequencing, CD4+ and CD8+ T cells were separately sorted from peripheral blood.

Points on this clone: The antigen it recognizes is unknown. No much larger clone exists at a distance of one base, and base qualities are not known.

Material: CD4+ or CD8+ T cells sorted from blood, obtained in a trial of the OX40 agonist ivuxolimab. The chain links TRBV10-1 with TRBJ2-3, and 9 junction bases match TRBD1. The source is an adult with an advanced solid tumor such as melanoma, head and neck, liver or kidney cancer. The CDR3 here reads CASRDPTGGPNTDTQYF. The DNA is TGCGCCAGCAGGGACCCAACAGGGGGCCCTAACACAGATACGCAGTATTTT.